This T cell receptor beta chain was retrieved from a study of human T cells and chemical hapten exposure. Whole-study results and caveats: Counts of TCRs above 1 in 1000 frequency stayed unchanged with DPC sensitization.

The CDR3 is made up of 15 amino acids. Germline V CDR1 and CDR2: SQVTM, ANQGSEA. Trimming took 4 bases from V and 3 from J; bases not matched to a gene: 7. This clonotype was counted ten times or more. Its target is unknown. TCRdb independently ran MiXCR on the RACE reads; one entry per CDR3 protein. The table has tens of thousands of distinct CDR3 sequences, 10% to 13% seen once. Regarding time point: patch test 2, 6 weeks after DPC sensitization. Treatment specified: therapeutic diphenylcyclopropenone sensitization with weekly scalp DPC. Suited to DPC and affected by alopecia, the donors ranged from 18 to 70 years old.

The V gene is TRBV29-1, the J gene TRBJ2-5; 11 nucleotides match TRBD2. The sample consisted of whole blood, taken in connection with sensitization to the hapten diphenylcyclopropenone (DPC). The clonotype was recovered from a woman aged 45 to 65 with alopecia areata. Some clones in this sample may be carry-over from other donors' samples. The CDR3 nucleotides read TGCAGCGTTGCCAGGACTAGCGGGTATAAAGAGACCCAGTACTTC. This sequence encodes CSVARTSGYKETQYF.